These T cell receptor beta chains were read from a single sample in a study of response to subunit inactivated influenza vaccine. Using its own MiXCR run on the RT-PCR reads, TCRdb lists one record per CDR3 protein. Found here are over 800,000 distinct CDR3 sequences, about 20% of them singletons; the top ten hold about 9.4%. This material consisted of PBMCs from blood, taken about 5 days after vaccination. The receptors here all came from a man aged 50 to 60 who received an inactivated influenza vaccine. The CDR3 runs from the conserved cysteine through the conserved F or W. The order of the fields is D gene, clone size, J gene, V gene, CDR3 DNA, CDR3 protein. D genes are given only for firm matches. Clone size, where shown, is once, few, many, or a class for clones that have expanded.

D: NA
size: few
J: TRBJ2-5
V: TRBV2
DNA: TGTGCCAGCAAAGGAGTCAGGTTAGGCCAAGAGACCCAGTACTTC
CDR3: CASKGVRLGQETQYF

D: NA
size: few
J: TRBJ2-7
V: TRBV11-2
DNA: TGTGCCAGCAGCTTGCCGGGTCCCTACGAGCAGTACTTC
CDR3: CASSLPGPYEQYF

D: NA
size: NA
J: TRBJ2-6
V: TRBV30
DNA: TGTGCCTGGAGAACCATGCTTGGGGCCAACGTCCTGACTTTC
CDR3: CAWRTMLGANVLTF

D: NA
size: NA
J: TRBJ2-5
V: TRBV6-2/TRBV6-3
DNA: TGTGCCAGCAGTTACAAGGACCACAGGGTTGGTGAAGAGACCCAGTACTTC
CDR3: CASSYKDHRVGEETQYF

D: NA
size: NA
J: TRBJ1-5
V: TRBV6-1
DNA: TGTGCCAGCAGACAGACTCAAAATAGCAATCAGCCCCAGCATTTT
CDR3: CASRQTQNSNQPQHF

D: TRBD1
size: few
J: TRBJ1-1
V: TRBV12-3/TRBV12-4
DNA: TGTGCCAGCAGTTCAGCCTTGGGACAGGGGAACACTGAAGCTTTCTTT
CDR3: CASSSALGQGNTEAFF

D: TRBD2
size: few
J: TRBJ2-4
V: TRBV20-1
DNA: TGCAGTGCTAGAGCACTAGCGGGGAAGGTCATTCAGTACTTC
CDR3: CSARALAGKVIQYF

D: NA
size: few
J: TRBJ1-1
V: TRBV7-2
DNA: TGTGCCAGCAGCCCTTTAAACGATCTGAACACTGAAGCTTTCTTT
CDR3: CASSPLNDLNTEAFF

D: NA
size: many
J: TRBJ2-1
V: TRBV20-1
DNA: TGCAGTGCTAGCCACAATGAGCAGTTCTTC
CDR3: CSASHNEQFF

D: NA
size: few
J: TRBJ2-3
V: TRBV27
DNA: TGTGCCAGCAGTTTGGGGGGGCTACGAGATACGCAGTATTTT
CDR3: CASSLGGLRDTQYF

D: TRBD2
size: few
J: TRBJ2-3
V: TRBV6-5
DNA: TGTGCCAGCAGTTACACTAGCGGGGGGGCTAGCACAGATACGCAGTATTTT
CDR3: CASSYTSGGASTDTQYF

D: NA
size: NA
J: TRBJ2-3
V: TRBV20-1
DNA: TGCAGTGCTAGAGAGGGGCAGAAGAGGTTCACGGATACGCAGTATTTT
CDR3: CSAREGQKRFTDTQYF

D: NA
size: once
J: TRBJ1-2
V: TRBV20-1
DNA: TGCAGTGCTAGAGTACAGGGTTTGTCCCATGGCTACACCTTC
CDR3: CSARVQGLSHGYTF

D: NA
size: many
J: TRBJ2-7
V: TRBV3-1
DNA: TGTGCCAGCAGCCAGATGGAGGGAGAGCAGTACTTC
CDR3: CASSQMEGEQYF

D: NA
size: few
J: TRBJ2-6
V: TRBV6-1
DNA: TGTGCCAGCAGTGGACGGCGCTCTGGGGCCAACGTCCTGACTTTC
CDR3: CASSGRRSGANVLTF

D: NA
size: many
J: TRBJ2-1
V: TRBV24-1
DNA: TGTGCCACCAGTGAAGAGGCCCGAGTCGGGCAGTTCTTC
CDR3: CATSEEARVGQFF

D: NA
size: few
J: TRBJ2-7
V: TRBV12-3/TRBV12-4
DNA: TGTGCCAGCAGTTCCACCCCAGGGACCGACGAGCAGTACTTC
CDR3: CASSSTPGTDEQYF